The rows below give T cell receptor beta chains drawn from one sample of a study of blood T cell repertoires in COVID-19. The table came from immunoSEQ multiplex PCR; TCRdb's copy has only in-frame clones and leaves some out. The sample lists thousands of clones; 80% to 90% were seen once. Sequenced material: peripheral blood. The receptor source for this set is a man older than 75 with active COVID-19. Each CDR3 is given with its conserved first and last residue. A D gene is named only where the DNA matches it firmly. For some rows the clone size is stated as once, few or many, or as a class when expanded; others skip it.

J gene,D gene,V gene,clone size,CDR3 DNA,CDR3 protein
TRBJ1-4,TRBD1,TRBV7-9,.,TGTGCCAGCAGCTTAGCCGGGACAGGGAATGAAAAACTGTTTTTT,CASSLAGTGNEKLFF
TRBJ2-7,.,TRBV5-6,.,TGTGCCAGCAGCTTTGAGATAGCCGTCTACGAGCAGTACTTC,CASSFEIAVYEQYF
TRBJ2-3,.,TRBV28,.,TGTGCCAGCAAAAATCGACTGCCCACAGATACGCAGTATTTT,CASKNRLPTDTQYF
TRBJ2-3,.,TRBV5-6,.,TGTGCCAGCAGCTTACCGGGACAAGGCACAGATACGCAGTATTTT,CASSLPGQGTDTQYF
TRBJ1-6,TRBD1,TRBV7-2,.,TGTGCCAGCAGCGGGACAGGCTCCGGGTATAATTCACCCCTCCACTTT,CASSGTGSGYNSPLHF
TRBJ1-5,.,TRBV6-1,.,TGTGCCAGCAGTGAAGGACAGTCTGGCAATCAGCCCCAGCATTTT,CASSEGQSGNQPQHF
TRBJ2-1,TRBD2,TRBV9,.,TGTGCCAGCAGCGCTTATAGCGGGACCCCCAATGAGCAGTTCTTC,CASSAYSGTPNEQFF
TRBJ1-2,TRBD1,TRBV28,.,TGTGCCAGCAGTTTACCCGGGACAGTTAACTATGGCTACACCTTC,CASSLPGTVNYGYTF
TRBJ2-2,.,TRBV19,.,TGTGCCAGTAGTATCCCAGGGTTGATCACCGGGGAGCTGTTTTTT,CASSIPGLITGELFF
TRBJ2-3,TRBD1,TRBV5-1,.,TGCGCCAGCAGCTCCCACGGGACAGGGGGGGATACGCAGTATTTT,CASSSHGTGGDTQYF
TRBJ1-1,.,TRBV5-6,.,TGTGCCAGCAGCTTTTTAACTCGCGGGTGGATGAACACTGAAGCTTTCTTT,CASSFLTRGWMNTEAFF
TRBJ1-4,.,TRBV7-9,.,TGTGCCAGCAGCTTAGCATCCGGTTCCAATGAAAAACTGTTTTTT,CASSLASGSNEKLFF
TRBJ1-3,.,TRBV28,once,TGTGCCAGCAGTTTAGGGGGGTACTCTGGAAACACCATATATTTT,CASSLGGYSGNTIYF
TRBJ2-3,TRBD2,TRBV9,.,TGTGCCAGCAGCACGGGACTAGCGGGAGGGCAGGTGGGCACAGATACGCAGTATTTT,CASSTGLAGGQVGTDTQYF
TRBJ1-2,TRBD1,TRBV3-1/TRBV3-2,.,TGTGCCAGCAGCCAGAACCCCGGGACAGACTATGGCTACACCTTC,CASSQNPGTDYGYTF
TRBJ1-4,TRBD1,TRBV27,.,TGTGCCAGCAGAAGACAGGGGTTACTTGAAAAACTGTTTTTT,CASRRQGLLEKLFF
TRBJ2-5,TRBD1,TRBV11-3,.,TGTGCCAGCAGCTCCGGGACAGGGGAACGAACGGAGACCCAGTACTTC,CASSSGTGERTETQYF
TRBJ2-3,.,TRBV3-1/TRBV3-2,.,TGTGCCAGCAGCCAAATGACAGGACTCTACACAGATACGCAGTATTTT,CASSQMTGLYTDTQYF
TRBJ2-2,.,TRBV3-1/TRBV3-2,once,TGTGCCAGCAGCCAAGATTTAACCCCCGGGGGAGGGAACACCGGGGAGCTGTTTTTT,CASSQDLTPGGGNTGELFF
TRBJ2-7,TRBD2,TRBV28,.,TGTGCCAGCAGTTTCGCCGGGGGGTGGGACGAGCAGTACTTC,CASSFAGGWDEQYF
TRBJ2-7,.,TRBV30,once,TGTGCCTGGGGGGACCAGGGTTATGTTTCCTACGAGCAGTACTTC,CAWGDQGYVSYEQYF
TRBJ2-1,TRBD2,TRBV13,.,TGTGCCAGCAGCTTATACCGCGGAGCGGGATGGTCGGGTCTCCCCCTAGACAATGAGCAGTTCTTC,CASSLYRGAGWSGLPLDNEQFF
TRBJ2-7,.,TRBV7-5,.,TGTGCCAGAAGCTTTTTGAGTTCCCCCCTCTACGAGCAGTACTTC,CARSFLSSPLYEQYF
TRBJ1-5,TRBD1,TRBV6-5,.,TGTGCCAGCAGAGGGACAGCTAGCAATCAGCCCCAGCATTTT,CASRGTASNQPQHF
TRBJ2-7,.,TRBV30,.,TGTGCCTGGAGTGTAGGGAGACTCTACGAGCAGTACTTC,CAWSVGRLYEQYF
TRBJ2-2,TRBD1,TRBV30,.,TGTGCCTGGAAAGGGGACAGTGGAATCACCGGGGAGCTGTTTTTT,CAWKGDSGITGELFF
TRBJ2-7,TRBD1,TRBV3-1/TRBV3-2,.,TGTGCCAGCAGCCAGACAACCGGGACAGGGGGCGAGCAGTACTTC,CASSQTTGTGGEQYF
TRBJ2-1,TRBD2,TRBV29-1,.,TGCAGCGCCCAGACTAGCGGGCATCGCAATGAGCAGTTCTTC,CSAQTSGHRNEQFF
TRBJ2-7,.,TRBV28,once,TGTGCCAGCAGTTTGGGGGGTGGGGCCCCGGAATACGAGCAGTACTTC,CASSLGGGAPEYEQYF
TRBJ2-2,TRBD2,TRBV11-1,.,TGTGCCAGCAGCTCCGGACTAGCGGGAACCCCCAGGGAGCTGTTTTTT,CASSSGLAGTPRELFF
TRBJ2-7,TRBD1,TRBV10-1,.,TGCGCCAGCAGTAACCTCCAGGGGGTTGGATCCTACGAGCAGTACTTC,CASSNLQGVGSYEQYF
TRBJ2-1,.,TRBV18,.,TGTGCCAGCTCACCTAGGGGGTCTGCCCCCTACAATGAGCAGTTCTTC,CASSPRGSAPYNEQFF
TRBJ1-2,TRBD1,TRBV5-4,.,TGTGCCAGCAGCCCTGGACAGGGGCCCTATGGCTACACCTTC,CASSPGQGPYGYTF
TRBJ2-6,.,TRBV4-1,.,TGCGCCAGCACCCGGGTCTGGCGCTCTGGGGCCAACGTCCTGACTTTC,CASTRVWRSGANVLTF
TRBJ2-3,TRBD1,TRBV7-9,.,TGTGCCAGCAGCTTAGCAACAGGGGCCACAGATACGCAGTATTTT,CASSLATGATDTQYF
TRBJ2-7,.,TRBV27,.,TGTGCCAGCAGCCCGGTCCCCTCCTACGAGCAGTACTTC,CASSPVPSYEQYF
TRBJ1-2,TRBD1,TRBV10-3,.,TGTGCCATAAGAACCGGGACAGCCTATGGCTACACCTTC,CAIRTGTAYGYTF
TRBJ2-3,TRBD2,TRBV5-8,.,TGTGCCAGCAGCTTGGAACTAGCGGGTACAGATACGCAGTATTTT,CASSLELAGTDTQYF
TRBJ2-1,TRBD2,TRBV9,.,TGTGCCAGCAGCAAAGGGACTAAGGGAGAGAATGAGCAGTTCTTC,CASSKGTKGENEQFF
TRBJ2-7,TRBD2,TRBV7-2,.,TGTGCCAGCAGCGTCAGCGGGAGCGGTGAGCAGTACTTC,CASSVSGSGEQYF
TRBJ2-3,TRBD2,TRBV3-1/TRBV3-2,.,TGTGCCAGCGGGGGGGGCACAGATACGCAGTATTTT,CASGGGTDTQYF
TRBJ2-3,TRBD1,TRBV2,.,TGTGCCAGCAGGGGGACAGGGCTGGCAGATACGCAGTATTTT,CASRGTGLADTQYF
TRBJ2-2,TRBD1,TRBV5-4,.,TGTGCCAGCAGCTCGCCGGGACAGTCGACCACCGGGGAGCTGTTTTTT,CASSSPGQSTTGELFF
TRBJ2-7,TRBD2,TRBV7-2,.,TGTGCCAGCAGCTTAGGGGCGGGGGTTACCTACGAGCAGTACTTC,CASSLGAGVTYEQYF
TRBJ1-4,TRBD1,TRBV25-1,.,TGTGCCAGCAGGGGACAGGAAAAGGAAAAACTGTTTTTT,CASRGQEKEKLFF
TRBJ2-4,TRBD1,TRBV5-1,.,TGCGCCAGCAGCCCTTCACAGGGGGCGAGGAACATTCAGTACTTC,CASSPSQGARNIQYF
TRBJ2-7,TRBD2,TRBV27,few,TGTGCCAGCAGGATGACTAGCGGAGCGTCCTACGAGCAGTACTTC,CASRMTSGASYEQYF
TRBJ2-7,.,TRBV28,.,TGTGCCAGCAGTCCCCTAGTCGGCGGATACGAGCAGTACTTC,CASSPLVGGYEQYF
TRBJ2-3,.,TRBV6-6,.,TGTGCCAGCAGCCCCTTCGGTGGGACAAGGGATACGCAGTATTTT,CASSPFGGTRDTQYF
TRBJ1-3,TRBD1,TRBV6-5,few,TGTGCCAGCAGGAGACACAGGGGAACTGGAAACACCATATATTTT,CASRRHRGTGNTIYF
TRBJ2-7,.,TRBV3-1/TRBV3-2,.,TGTGCCAGCAGCCAAGTAGAGCAGTACTTC,CASSQVEQYF
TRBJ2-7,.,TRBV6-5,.,TGTGCCAGCACCCCCTTCGGGTCCCCCAACGAGCAGTACTTC,CASTPFGSPNEQYF
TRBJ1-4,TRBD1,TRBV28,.,TGTGCCAGCAGTTTCGACAGGGCAACTAATGAAAAACTGTTTTTT,CASSFDRATNEKLFF
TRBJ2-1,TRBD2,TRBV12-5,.,TGTGCTAGTGGTACGGGACTAGCGGGAGGGGAGCAGTTCTTC,CASGTGLAGGEQFF
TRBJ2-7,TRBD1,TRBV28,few,TGTGCCAGCAGTAATCCTGCATGGGACAGGGGGAACTACGAGCAGTACTTC,CASSNPAWDRGNYEQYF
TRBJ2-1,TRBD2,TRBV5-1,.,TGCGCCAGCAGCGGGCGGGAGGGCTCCTACAATGAGCAGTTCTTC,CASSGREGSYNEQFF
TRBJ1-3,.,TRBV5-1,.,TGCGCCAGCAGGGTAATGTCGGGATCTGGAAACACCATATATTTT,CASRVMSGSGNTIYF